One T cell receptor beta chain is described in this entry. The clone's antigen remains unknown. The sample holds no much larger clone one base away, and base qualities are not on file. The time point label for this specimen denotes: baseline before first vaccination. Vaccinee samples were obtained from the UK trials COV001 and COV002, which included a single-blind randomized controlled phase 2/3 trial of AZD1222 (ChAdOx1 nCoV-19) in healthy adults. Trial participant PBMC samples were collected at day 0 and day 28 after the second dose for TCRbeta chain sequencing. This sample is drawn from a study of T cell responses to AZD1222 COVID-19 vaccine (dated by TCRdb to the early 2020s). Study-wide context: AZD1222 recipients given second doses at about 4 weeks or at about 12 weeks were pooled, since spike-specific TCR depth and breadth were not found to differ between the two schedules. TCR sequencing was performed for fewer than 250 trial participants, of whom about 200 were given two doses of AZD1222 and some 26 were given two doses of MenACWY control vaccine. Trial participants were enrolled by age into 18-55, 56-69 and 70-plus year subgroups, with around 140, 26 and 57 TCR-sequenced participants respectively.

General conclusions and limits of the study: Because no day 14 peak-response samples were available, repertoires were characterized only after the peak T cell response. After two AZD1222 doses, both the breadth and the depth of spike-specific TCRs were significantly higher than at day 0 and than in MenACWY recipients. CD4 TCRs associated with the vaccine covered the entire spike protein, and the dominant responses were in regions 160-218 and 743-854. In the small 56-69-year group, the increase in depth fell short of significance, most likely because of low power. Most participants were white British and females outnumbered males, and the authors suggested that clonal diversity may have been underestimated. Epitopes outside the regions mutated in the B.1.351 and B.1.1.7 variants were reportedly recognized by nearly half of the unique spike-specific TCRs. Conclusions about previously exposed vaccinees were limited because only six AZD1222 recipients were SARS-CoV-2 seropositive at baseline.

Trimming at the junction amounts to 3 bases on V and 9 bases on J, and the germline ends lie 6 bases apart. Per the germline V gene, MDHEN is the CDR1 and SYDVKM is the CDR2. The CDR3, from cysteine to phenylalanine, totals 11 residues. The entry retains the CDR3 DNA only, 33 bases that are in frame from base 1. The CDR3 regions of human TCRbeta chains were analyzed by immunosequencing. Turning to the authors' computational methods: Repertoire TCRs were matched against a reference library of SARS-CoV-2-specific TCRs generated with the MIRA antigen-specificity platform. Breadth was defined as the fraction of unique TCRs that were SARS-CoV-2-associated, and depth was defined as the fraction of total T cells that were SARS-CoV-2-associated. Using the MIRA data, each spike-specific TCR was mapped to the spike region that the TCR reacts to and placed in a CD4 or CD8 class. Log10-transformed breadth and depth values were compared by one-way ANOVA with Sidak's multiple comparisons tests. Sourced from immuneACCESS, this table was stored by TCRdb with only in-frame sequences that have V and J called. A share of the clones is absent; for the studies checked, an unresolved V gene accounts for under half, and the remainder has no known explanation. V and J calls and clone size are as listed in that table; D and trimming were resolved from the DNA. This sample lists about 110,000 clones; 75% to 90% were detected once. Jointly, the top ten make up approximately 5% of the sample.

The sequenced sample was peripheral blood, obtained on day 0 of AZD1222 vaccination. The TCR comes from an adult in good health. In this chain, TRBV28 is recombined with TRBJ2-1, with the D gene not confidently named. The CDR3 reads as follows: CASSFLSEQFF. The nucleotide sequence is given as TGTGCCAGCAGTTTTCTAAGTGAGCAGTTCTTC.